What follows describes a single T cell receptor beta chain. What it binds is not known. Unique molecular identifier tags were affixed to discrete cDNA molecules. TCRdb used MiXCR to reprocess the 5' RACE reads, holding one entry per CDR3 protein. The profile shows approximately 23,000 distinct CDR3 sequences, roughly 4% of them singletons. The entry originates in a study of early T cells in non-severe SARS-CoV-2 infection. Study background: Bulk RNA taken from unsorted whole blood was sequenced, leaving chains unpaired. Study results and caveats: The VDJdb matching leaned toward anti-spike CD8 responses and overlooked private and CD4 specificities.

V lost 9 bases, J lost 7 bases, and 13 bases lay in between. Germline CDR1 reads SNHLY; CDR2 reads FYNNEI. The CDR3 consists of 12 residues. The sample comprised whole blood. The source of this sequence is an adult who was a healthcare worker with PCR-confirmed SARS-CoV-2 infection or an uninfected control (not recorded which). The chain has TRBV2 and TRBJ2-1; the D gene is possibly TRBD1 (5 bases). CDR3 DNA sequence: TGTGCCAGAAGGAGTCAGGGAAATGAGCAGTTCTTC. It codes for CARRSQGNEQFF.